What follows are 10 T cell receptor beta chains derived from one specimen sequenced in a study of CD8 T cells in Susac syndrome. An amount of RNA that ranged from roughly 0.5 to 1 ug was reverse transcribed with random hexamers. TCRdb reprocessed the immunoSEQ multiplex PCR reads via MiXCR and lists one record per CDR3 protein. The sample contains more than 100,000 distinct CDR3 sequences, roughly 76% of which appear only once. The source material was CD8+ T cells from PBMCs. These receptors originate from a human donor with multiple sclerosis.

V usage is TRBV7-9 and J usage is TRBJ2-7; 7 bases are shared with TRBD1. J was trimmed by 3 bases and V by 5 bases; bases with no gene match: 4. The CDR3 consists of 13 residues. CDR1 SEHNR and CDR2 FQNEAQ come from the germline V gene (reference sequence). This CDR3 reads CASSPGQFYEQYF. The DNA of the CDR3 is TGTGCCAGCAGCCCGGGACAGTTCTACGAGCAGTACTTC. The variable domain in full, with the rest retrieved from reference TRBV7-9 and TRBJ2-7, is DTGVSQNPRHKITKRGQNVTFRCDPISEHNRLYWYRQTLGQGPEFLTYFQNEAQLEKSRLLSDRFSAERPKGSFSTLEIQRTEQGDSAMYLCASSPGQFYEQYFGPGTRLTVT.

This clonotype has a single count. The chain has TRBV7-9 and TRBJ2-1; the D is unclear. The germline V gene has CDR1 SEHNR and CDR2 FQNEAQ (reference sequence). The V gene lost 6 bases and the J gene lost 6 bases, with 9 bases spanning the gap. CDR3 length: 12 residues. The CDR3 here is CASRLGFNEQFF. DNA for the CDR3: TGTGCCAGCAGGTTGGGATTCAATGAGCAGTTCTTC.

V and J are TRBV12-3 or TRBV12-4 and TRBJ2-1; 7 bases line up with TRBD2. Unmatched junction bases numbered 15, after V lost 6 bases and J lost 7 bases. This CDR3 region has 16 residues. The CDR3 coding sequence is TGTGCCAGCAGCCCAAGTCTAGGGGCGCGGGAGAATGAGCAGTTCTTC. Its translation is CASSPSLGARENEQFF.

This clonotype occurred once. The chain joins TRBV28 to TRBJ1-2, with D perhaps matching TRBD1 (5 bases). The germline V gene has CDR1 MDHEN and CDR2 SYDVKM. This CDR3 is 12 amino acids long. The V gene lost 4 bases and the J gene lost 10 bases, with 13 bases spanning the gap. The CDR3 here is CASSWGRTNYTF. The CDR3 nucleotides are TGTGCCAGCAGTTGGGGCCGGACAAACTACACCTTC.

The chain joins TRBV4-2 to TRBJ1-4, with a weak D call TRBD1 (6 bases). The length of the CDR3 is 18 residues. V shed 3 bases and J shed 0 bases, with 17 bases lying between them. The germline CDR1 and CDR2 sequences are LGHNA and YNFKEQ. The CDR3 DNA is TGTGCCAGCAGCCAGGCGGGACACAACTTCGCAACTAATGAAAAACTGTTTTTT. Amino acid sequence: CASSQAGHNFATNEKLFF.

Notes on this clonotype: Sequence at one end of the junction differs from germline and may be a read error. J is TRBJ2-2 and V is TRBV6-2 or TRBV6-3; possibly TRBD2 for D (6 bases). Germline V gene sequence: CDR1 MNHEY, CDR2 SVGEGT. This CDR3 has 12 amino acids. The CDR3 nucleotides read TGCGGCGTCGGGGCGGGGACCGGGGAGCTGTTTTTT. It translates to CGVGAGTGELFF.

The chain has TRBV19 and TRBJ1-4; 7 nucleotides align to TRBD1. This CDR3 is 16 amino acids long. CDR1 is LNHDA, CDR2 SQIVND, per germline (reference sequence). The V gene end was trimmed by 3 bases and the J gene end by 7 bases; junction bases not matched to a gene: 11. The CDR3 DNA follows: TGTGCCAGTAGTATTCTCAACAGGGGAATGCGTGAAAAACTGTTTTTT. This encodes CASSILNRGMREKLFF.

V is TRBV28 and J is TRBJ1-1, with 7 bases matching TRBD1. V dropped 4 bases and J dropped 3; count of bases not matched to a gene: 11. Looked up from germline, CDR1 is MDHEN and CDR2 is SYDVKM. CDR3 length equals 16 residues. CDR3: CASSSGRTGKDTEAFF. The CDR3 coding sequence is TGTGCCAGCAGTTCCGGACGGACAGGCAAGGACACTGAAGCTTTCTTT.

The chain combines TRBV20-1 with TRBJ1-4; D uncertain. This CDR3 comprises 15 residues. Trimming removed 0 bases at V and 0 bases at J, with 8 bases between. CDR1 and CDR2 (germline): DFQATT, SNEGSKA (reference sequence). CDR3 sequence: CSARDPETTNEKLFF. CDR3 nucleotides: TGCAGTGCTAGAGACCCGGAGACAACTAATGAAAAACTGTTTTTT.

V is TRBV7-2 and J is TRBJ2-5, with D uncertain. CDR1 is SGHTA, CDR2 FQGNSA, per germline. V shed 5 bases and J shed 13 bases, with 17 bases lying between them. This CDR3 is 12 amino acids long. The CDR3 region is CASSPDWTQPYF. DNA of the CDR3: TGTGCCAGCAGCCCCGACTGGACCCAGCCGTACTTC.